The T cell receptor beta chain under discussion was sequenced for a study of blood T cells in healthy people across ages. This CDR3 is 15 amino acids long. After removal of 8 bases from V and 4 bases from J, the junction contained 9 bases not matched to a gene. The germline gives CDR1 MNHEY, CDR2 SMNVEV (reference sequence). A second roughly 6 to 11 cycle PCR used barcoded and J-beta primers. TCRdb used MiXCR to reprocess the 5' RACE reads, holding one entry per CDR3 protein. This sample carries around 1,700,000 distinct CDR3 sequences, roughly 28% of them seen once, and the ten largest clones take over 7%.

This sequence joins TRBV27 and TRBJ2-2, with TRBD2 matching over 8 bases. The sequence was obtained from a woman aged 25 to 39 in good health. Sample: blood. CDR3 amino acids: CASGAGGAGTGELFF. The CDR3 nucleotides are TGTGCCAGCGGGGCGGGAGGCGCCGGCACCGGGGAGCTGTTTTTT.